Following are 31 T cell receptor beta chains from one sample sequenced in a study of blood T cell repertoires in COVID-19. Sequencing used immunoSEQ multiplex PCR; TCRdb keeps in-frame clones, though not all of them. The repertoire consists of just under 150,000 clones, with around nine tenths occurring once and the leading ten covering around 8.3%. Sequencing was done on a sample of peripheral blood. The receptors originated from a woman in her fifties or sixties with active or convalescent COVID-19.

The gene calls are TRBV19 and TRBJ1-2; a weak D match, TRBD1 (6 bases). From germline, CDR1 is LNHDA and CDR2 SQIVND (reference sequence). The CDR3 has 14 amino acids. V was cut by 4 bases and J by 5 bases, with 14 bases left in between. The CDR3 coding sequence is TGTGCCAGTAGTACCCCCGACAGGATATATGGCTACACCTTC. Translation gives CASSTPDRIYGYTF.

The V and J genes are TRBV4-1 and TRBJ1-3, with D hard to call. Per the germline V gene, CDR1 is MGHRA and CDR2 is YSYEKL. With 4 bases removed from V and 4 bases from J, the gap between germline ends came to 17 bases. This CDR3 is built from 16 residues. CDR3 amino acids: CASSPRVEVRGNTIYF. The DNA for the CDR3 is TGCGCCAGCAGCCCCCGCGTGGAGGTGAGGGGAAACACCATATATTTT.

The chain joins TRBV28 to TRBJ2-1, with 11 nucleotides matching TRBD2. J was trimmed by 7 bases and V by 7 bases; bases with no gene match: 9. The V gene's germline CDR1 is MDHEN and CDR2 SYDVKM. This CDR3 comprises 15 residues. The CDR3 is CASILSGRAGNEQFF. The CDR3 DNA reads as TGTGCCAGCATCCTTAGCGGGAGGGCCGGTAATGAGCAGTTCTTC.

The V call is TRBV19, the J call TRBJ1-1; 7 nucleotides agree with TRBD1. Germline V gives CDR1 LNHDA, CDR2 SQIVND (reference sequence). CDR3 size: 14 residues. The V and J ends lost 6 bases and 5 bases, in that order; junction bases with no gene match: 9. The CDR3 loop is CASRRLTGVTEAFF. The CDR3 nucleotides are TGTGCCAGTAGACGGCTCACAGGGGTGACTGAAGCTTTCTTT.

The CDR3 nucleotides are TGTGCCAGTAGTATAAGGACAGGCTCCTACAATGAGCAGTTCTTC. It yields the protein CASSIRTGSYNEQFF. V and J are TRBV19 and TRBJ2-1, with TRBD1 matching over 7 bases. V lost 2 bases to trimming and J lost 0 bases; unmatched junction nucleotides: 1. Germline V gene sequence: CDR1 LNHDA, CDR2 SQIVND (reference sequence). The CDR3 loop spans 15 amino acids.

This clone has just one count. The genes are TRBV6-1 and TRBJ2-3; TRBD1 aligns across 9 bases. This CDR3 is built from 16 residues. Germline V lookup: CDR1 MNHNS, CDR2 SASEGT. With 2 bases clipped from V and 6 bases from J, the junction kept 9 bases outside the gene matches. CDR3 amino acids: CASSEQRGQGPDTQYF. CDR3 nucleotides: TGTGCCAGCAGTGAACAAAGGGGACAGGGTCCCGATACGCAGTATTTT.

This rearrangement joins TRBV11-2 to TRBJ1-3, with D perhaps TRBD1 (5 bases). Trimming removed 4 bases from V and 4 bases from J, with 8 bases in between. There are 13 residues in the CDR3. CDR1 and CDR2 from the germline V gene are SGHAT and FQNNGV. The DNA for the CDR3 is TGTGCCAGCAGCTCCTACAGGGGAAACACCATATATTTT. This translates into CASSSYRGNTIYF.

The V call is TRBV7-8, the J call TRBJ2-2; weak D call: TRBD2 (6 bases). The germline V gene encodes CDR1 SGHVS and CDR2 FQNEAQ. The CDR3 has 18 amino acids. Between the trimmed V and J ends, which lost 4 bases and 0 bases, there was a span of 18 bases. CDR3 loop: CASSSGGGAGTNTGELFF. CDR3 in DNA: TGTGCCAGCAGCTCAGGTGGAGGGGCGGGGACGAACACCGGGGAGCTGTTTTTT.

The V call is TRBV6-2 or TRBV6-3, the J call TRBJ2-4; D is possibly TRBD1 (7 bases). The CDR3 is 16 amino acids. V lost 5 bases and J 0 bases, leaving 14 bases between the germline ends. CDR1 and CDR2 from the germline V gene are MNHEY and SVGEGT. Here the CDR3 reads CASSMTGTLAKNIQYF. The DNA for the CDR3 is TGTGCCAGCAGTATGACAGGGACTCTAGCCAAAAACATTCAGTACTTC.

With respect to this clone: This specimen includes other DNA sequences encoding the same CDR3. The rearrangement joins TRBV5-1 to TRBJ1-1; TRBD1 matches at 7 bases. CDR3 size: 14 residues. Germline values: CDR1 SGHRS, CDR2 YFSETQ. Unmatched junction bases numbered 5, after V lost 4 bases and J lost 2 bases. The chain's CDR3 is CASSGGTANTEAFF. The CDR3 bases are TGCGCCAGCAGCGGTGGGACAGCCAACACTGAAGCTTTCTTT.

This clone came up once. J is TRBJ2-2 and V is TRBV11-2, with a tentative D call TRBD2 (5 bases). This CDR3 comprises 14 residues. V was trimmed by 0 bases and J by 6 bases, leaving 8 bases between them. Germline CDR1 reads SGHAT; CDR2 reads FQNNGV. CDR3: CASSLELDSGELFF. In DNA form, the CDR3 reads TGTGCCAGCAGCTTAGAACTAGATTCCGGGGAGCTGTTTTTT.

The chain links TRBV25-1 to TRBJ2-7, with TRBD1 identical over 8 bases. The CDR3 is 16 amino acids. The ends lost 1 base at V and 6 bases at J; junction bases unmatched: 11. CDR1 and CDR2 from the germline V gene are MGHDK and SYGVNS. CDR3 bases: TGTGCCAGCAGTGAATCCGGGACAGGTGGGTCTATCGAGCAGTACTTC. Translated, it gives CASSESGTGGSIEQYF.

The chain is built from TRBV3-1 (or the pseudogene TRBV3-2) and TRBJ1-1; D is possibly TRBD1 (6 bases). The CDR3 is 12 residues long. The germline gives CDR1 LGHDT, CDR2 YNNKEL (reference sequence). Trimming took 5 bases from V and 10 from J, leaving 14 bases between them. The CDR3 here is CASSETGSGAFF. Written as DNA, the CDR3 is TGTGCCAGCAGCGAAACAGGGAGTGGAGCTTTCTTT.

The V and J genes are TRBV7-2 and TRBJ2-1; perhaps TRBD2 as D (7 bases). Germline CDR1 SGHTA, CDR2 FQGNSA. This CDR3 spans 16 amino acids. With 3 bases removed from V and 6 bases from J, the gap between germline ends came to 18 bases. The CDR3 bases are TGTGCCAGCAGCTTCGTGCCAGGGGACTATTTCAATGAGCAGTTCTTC. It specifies CASSFVPGDYFNEQFF. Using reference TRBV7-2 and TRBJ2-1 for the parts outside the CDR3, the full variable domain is GAGVSQSPSNKVTEKGKDVELRCDPISGHTALYWYRQSLGQGLEFLIYFQGNSAPDKSGLPSDRFSAERTGGSVSTLTIQRTQQEDSAVYLCASSFVPGDYFNEQFFGPGTRLTVL.

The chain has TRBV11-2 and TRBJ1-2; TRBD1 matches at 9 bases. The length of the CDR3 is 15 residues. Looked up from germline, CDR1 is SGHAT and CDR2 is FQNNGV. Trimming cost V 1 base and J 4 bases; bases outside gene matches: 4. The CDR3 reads CASSLAGQGPYGYTF. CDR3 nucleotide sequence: TGTGCCAGCAGCTTAGCTGGACAGGGGCCCTATGGCTACACCTTC.

The CDR3 loop reads CASSRTSGRWTSNEQFF. As DNA, the CDR3 is TGCGCCAGCAGCCGGACTAGCGGAAGATGGACAAGCAATGAGCAGTTCTTC. The V and J genes are TRBV4-1 and TRBJ2-1; 10 bases match TRBD2. J gave up 6 bases and V 4 bases, and 12 bases lay outside the gene matches. Germline V gene data show CDR1 as MGHRA and CDR2 as YSYEKL. This CDR3 region has 17 residues.

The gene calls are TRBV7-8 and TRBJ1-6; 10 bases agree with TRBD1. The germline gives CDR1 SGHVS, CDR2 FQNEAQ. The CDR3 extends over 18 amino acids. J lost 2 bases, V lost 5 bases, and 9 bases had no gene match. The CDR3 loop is CASSKQGQGPTYNSPLHF. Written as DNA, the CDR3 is TGTGCCAGCAGCAAACAGGGACAGGGGCCGACCTATAATTCACCCCTCCACTTT.

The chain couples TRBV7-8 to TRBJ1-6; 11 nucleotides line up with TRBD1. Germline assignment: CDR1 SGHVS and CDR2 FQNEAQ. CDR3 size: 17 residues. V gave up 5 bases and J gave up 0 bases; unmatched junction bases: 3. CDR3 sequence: CASSLGTGGSYNSPLHF. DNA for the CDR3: TGTGCCAGCAGCCTCGGGACAGGGGGCTCCTATAATTCACCCCTCCACTTT.

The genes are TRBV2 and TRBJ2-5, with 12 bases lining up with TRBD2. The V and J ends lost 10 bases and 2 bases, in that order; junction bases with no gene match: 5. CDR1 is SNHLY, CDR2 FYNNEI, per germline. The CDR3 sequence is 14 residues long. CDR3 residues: CATSTSGGQETQYF. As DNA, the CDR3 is TGTGCCACGTCGACTAGCGGGGGACAAGAGACCCAGTACTTC. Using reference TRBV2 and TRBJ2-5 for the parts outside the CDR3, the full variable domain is EPEVTQTPSHQVTQMGQEVILRCVPISNHLYFYWYRQILGQKVEFLVSFYNNEISEKSEIFDDQFSVERPDGSNFTLKIRSTKLEDSAMYFCATSTSGGQETQYFGPGTRLLVL.

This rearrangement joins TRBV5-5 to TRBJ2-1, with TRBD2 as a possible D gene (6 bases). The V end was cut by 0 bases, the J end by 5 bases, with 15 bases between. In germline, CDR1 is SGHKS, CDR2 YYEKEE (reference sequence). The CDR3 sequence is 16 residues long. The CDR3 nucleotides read TGTGCCAGCAGCTTGGTAGGGACTCCCCGACACAATGAGCAGTTCTTC. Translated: CASSLVGTPRHNEQFF.

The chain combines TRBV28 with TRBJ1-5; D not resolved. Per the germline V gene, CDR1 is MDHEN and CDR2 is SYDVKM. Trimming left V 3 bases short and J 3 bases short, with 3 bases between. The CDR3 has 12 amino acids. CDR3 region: CASSFNNQPQHF. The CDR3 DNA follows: TGTGCCAGCAGTTTTAACAATCAGCCCCAGCATTTT.

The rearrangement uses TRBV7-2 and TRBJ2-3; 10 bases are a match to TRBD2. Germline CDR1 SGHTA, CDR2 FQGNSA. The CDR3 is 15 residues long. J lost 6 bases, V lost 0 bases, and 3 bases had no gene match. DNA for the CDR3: TGTGCCAGCAGCTTAGCAGCGGGGGGGCTGGATACGCAGTATTTT. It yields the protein CASSLAAGGLDTQYF.

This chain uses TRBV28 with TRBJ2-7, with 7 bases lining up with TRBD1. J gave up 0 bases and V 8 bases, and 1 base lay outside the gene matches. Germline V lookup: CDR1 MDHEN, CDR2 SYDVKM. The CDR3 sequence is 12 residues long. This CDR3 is CASRQGSYEQYF. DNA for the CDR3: TGTGCCAGCCGACAGGGCTCCTACGAGCAGTACTTC. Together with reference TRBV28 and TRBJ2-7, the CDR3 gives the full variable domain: DVKVTQSSRYLVKRTGEKVFLECVQDMDHENMFWYRQDPGLGLRLIYFSYDVKMKEKGDIPEGYSVSREKKERFSLILESASTNQTSMYLCASRQGSYEQYFGPGTRLTVT.

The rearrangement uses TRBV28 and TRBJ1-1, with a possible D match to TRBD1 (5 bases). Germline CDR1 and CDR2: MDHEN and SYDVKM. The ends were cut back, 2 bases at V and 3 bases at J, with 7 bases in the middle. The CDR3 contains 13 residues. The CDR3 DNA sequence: TGTGCCAGCAGTTTACGCAGGGACACTGAAGCTTTCTTT. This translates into CASSLRRDTEAFF. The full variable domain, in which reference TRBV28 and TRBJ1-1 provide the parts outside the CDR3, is DVKVTQSSRYLVKRTGEKVFLECVQDMDHENMFWYRQDPGLGLRLIYFSYDVKMKEKGDIPEGYSVSREKKERFSLILESASTNQTSMYLCASSLRRDTEAFFGQGTRLTVV.

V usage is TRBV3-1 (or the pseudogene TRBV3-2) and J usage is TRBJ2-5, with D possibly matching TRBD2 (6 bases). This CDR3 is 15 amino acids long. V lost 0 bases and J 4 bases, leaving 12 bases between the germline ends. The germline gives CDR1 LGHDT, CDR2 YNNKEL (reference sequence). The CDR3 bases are TGTGCCAGCAGCCAAGATGTACTAGCAGGAGAGACCCAGTACTTC. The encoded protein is CASSQDVLAGETQYF.

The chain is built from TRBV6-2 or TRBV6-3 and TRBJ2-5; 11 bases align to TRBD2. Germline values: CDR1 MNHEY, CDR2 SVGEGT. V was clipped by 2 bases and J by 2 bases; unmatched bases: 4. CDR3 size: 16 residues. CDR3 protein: CASSYGRLAGQETQYF. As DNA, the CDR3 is TGTGCCAGCAGTTACGGGAGACTAGCGGGGCAAGAGACCCAGTACTTC.

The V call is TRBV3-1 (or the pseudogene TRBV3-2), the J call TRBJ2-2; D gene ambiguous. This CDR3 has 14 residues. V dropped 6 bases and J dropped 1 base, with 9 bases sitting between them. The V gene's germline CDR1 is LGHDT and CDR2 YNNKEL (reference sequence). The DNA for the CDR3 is TGTGCCAGCAGGGGCCTACAGAACACCGGGGAGCTGTTTTTT. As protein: CASRGLQNTGELFF.

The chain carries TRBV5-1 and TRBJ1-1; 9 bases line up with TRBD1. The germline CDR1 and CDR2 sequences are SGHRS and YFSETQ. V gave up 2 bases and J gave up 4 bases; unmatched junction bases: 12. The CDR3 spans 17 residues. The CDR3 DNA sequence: TGCGCCAGCAGCTTAACACAGGGGGCGTCAGGGTCCACTGAAGCTTTCTTT. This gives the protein CASSLTQGASGSTEAFF. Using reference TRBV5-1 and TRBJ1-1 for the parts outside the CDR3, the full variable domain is KAGVTQTPRYLIKTRGQQVTLSCSPISGHRSVSWYQQTPGQGLQFLFEYFSETQRNKGNFPGRFSGRQFSNSRSEMNVSTLELGDSALYLCASSLTQGASGSTEAFFGQGTRLTVV.

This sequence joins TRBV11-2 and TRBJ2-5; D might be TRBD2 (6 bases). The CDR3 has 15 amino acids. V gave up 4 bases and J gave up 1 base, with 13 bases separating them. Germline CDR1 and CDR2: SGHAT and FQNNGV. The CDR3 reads CASSSYLASQETQYF. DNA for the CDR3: TGTGCCAGCAGCTCCTATCTAGCGTCCCAAGAGACCCAGTACTTC.

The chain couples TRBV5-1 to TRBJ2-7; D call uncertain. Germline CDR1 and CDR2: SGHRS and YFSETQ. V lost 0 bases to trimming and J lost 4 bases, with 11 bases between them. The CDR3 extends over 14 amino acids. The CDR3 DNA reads TGCGCCAGCAGCTTGGCCAGCAGGAATTACGAGCAGTACTTC. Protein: CASSLASRNYEQYF.

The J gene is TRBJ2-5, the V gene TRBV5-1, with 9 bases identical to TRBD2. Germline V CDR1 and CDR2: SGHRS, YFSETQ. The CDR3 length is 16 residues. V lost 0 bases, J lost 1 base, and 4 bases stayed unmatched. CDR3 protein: CASSLEKTSGQETQYF. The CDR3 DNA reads TGCGCCAGCAGCTTGGAGAAGACTAGCGGCCAAGAGACCCAGTACTTC.